Below, 20 T cell receptor beta chains from the same sample are listed, as sequenced in a study of regulatory T cells in long-lasting Graves disease. As to time point: persistent/refractory GD, antithyroid drugs over 5 years with positive TRAb. Extracted PBMC RNA gave rise to the TCR library. Combining iRepertoire HTBI primers with Arm-PCR of CDR3 regions, the authors built TCR beta libraries. TCRdb independently ran MiXCR on the multiplex PCR reads; one entry per CDR3 protein. The table lists some 450,000 distinct CDR3 sequences, 23% of them singletons. Sequencing was performed on peripheral blood mononuclear cells (PBMCs), taken when the disease was refractory, from a patient treated with antithyroid drugs. All receptors come from a female donor with Graves disease.

This clonotype was counted between two and nine times. The junction departs from germline at one end; a sequencing error may be responsible. The rearrangement links TRBV5-1 to TRBJ2-3, with TRBD2 matching over 8 bases. Germline CDR1 SGHRS, CDR2 YFSETQ. This CDR3 comprises 15 residues. The CDR3 here is CASSLKRGYTDTQYF. CDR3 sequence (DNA): TGTGCCAGCAGCTTGAAGCGGGGGTACACAGATACGCAGTATTTT.

Here the CDR3 DNA reads TGTGCCAGTAGCCGCACGAAAACCTACGAGCAGTACTTC. Protein product: CASSRTKTYEQYF. The V call is TRBV19, the J call TRBJ2-7; D unresolved. The V end lost 6 bases, the J end lost 2 bases, and 11 bases lay between the germline ends. The CDR3 spans 13 residues. Germline CDR1 and CDR2: LNHDA and SQIVND (reference sequence).

V is TRBV27 and J is TRBJ1-2; D gene uncertain. Trimming pared 2 bases from V and 5 bases from J, leaving 9 bases between. CDR3 size: 13 residues. Germline assignment: CDR1 MNHEY and CDR2 SMNVEV (reference sequence). As DNA, the CDR3 is TGTGCCAGCAGTTTAGGCAGGCCTTATGGCTACACCTTC. This gives the protein CASSLGRPYGYTF.

The genes are TRBV11-3 and TRBJ2-7; TRBD2 matches at 7 bases. V dropped 9 bases and J dropped 2; count of bases not matched to a gene: 13. The CDR3 spans 15 residues. In germline, CDR1 is SGHNT, CDR2 YENEEA. The CDR3 nucleotides read TGTGCCAGGCACCAGGTGGGGCGGGAGCCCTACGAGCAGTACTTC. This sequence encodes CARHQVGREPYEQYF.

This clonotype was counted ten times or more. The V and J genes are TRBV27 and TRBJ1-1; 8 bases map to TRBD1. The germline gives CDR1 MNHEY, CDR2 SMNVEV (reference sequence). V shed 5 bases and J 10 bases; nucleotides not matched to a gene: 15. The CDR3 is 15 amino acids. CDR3 region: CASSPTGQGGRGAFF. The CDR3, as DNA: TGTGCCAGCAGTCCCACCGGACAGGGAGGAAGGGGAGCTTTCTTT.

This sequence joins TRBV19 and TRBJ1-1; D is ambiguous. Germline CDR1 is LNHDA and CDR2 is SQIVND (reference sequence). The ends were cut back, 3 bases at V and 5 bases at J, with 7 bases in the middle. The CDR3 extends over 12 amino acids. Here the CDR3 DNA reads TGTGCCAGTAGTATGGTGGGTACTGAAGCTTTCTTT. Its translation is CASSMVGTEAFF.

The rearrangement uses TRBV5-1 and TRBJ2-2, with 8 nucleotides matching TRBD1. The CDR3 covers 13 residues. V was clipped by 7 bases and J by 3 bases; unmatched bases: 2. Germline lookup yields CDR1 SGHRS and CDR2 YFSETQ. The CDR3 nucleotides are TGCGCCAGCGGGACAGGTGACACCGGGGAGCTGTTTTTT. Translating gives CASGTGDTGELFF.

This clonotype was observed a few times. V and J are TRBV7-2 and TRBJ1-4; D gene unclear. V lost 2 bases and J 0 bases, leaving 13 bases between the germline ends. The CDR3 contains 17 residues. Germline CDR1 SGHTA, CDR2 FQGNSA. CDR3 region: CASSLRSRAATNEKLFF. The CDR3 region has the DNA TGTGCCAGCAGCTTAAGGTCTCGGGCAGCAACTAATGAAAAACTGTTTTTT.

This clonotype occurred a few times. V is TRBV6-1 and J is TRBJ2-5; 13 nucleotides agree with TRBD2. The germline V gene encodes CDR1 MNHNS and CDR2 SASEGT. J lost 2 bases, V lost 6 bases, and 18 bases had no gene match. The CDR3 has 20 residues. Here the CDR3 reads CASRGVTSGRPKLLQETQYF. The CDR3 nucleotides are TGTGCCAGCAGGGGGGTGACTAGCGGGAGGCCAAAGTTATTACAAGAGACCCAGTACTTC.

This clonotype was picked up a small number of times. The chain is built from TRBV12-3 or TRBV12-4 and TRBJ1-3, with 7 bases fitting TRBD1. V lost 6 bases and J lost 3; bases outside the gene matches: 23. The CDR3 sequence is 20 residues long. The CDR3 protein is CASSRRGGGAPVGGGNTIYF. The CDR3, as DNA: TGTGCCAGCAGCCGTCGTGGAGGGGGCGCCCCGGTGGGGGGTGGAAACACCATATATTTT.

Points on this clonotype: A junction end diverges from the germline sequence, so it may reflect a read error. This rearrangement joins TRBV12-3 or TRBV12-4 to TRBJ2-7; maybe TRBD1 (6 bases). The CDR3 has 12 residues. The CDR3 loop is CASGGRFYKQYF. The DNA of the CDR3 is TGTGCCAGCGGGGGCAGATTCTACAAGCAGTACTTC.

This clonotype turned up a few times. The V call is TRBV4-1, the J call TRBJ2-7, with TRBD1 matching over 7 bases. The germline V gene has CDR1 MGHRA and CDR2 YSYEKL. Trimming removed 1 base from V and 1 base from J; junction bases left unmatched: 13. The CDR3 consists of 18 residues. The CDR3 nucleotides are TGCGCCAGCAGCCAAGTTTTTGTCCTGACAGGGTTGTCCTACGAGCAGTACTTC. This codes for CASSQVFVLTGLSYEQYF.

This clonotype has only a few counts. The chain combines TRBV13 with TRBJ1-2, with D perhaps TRBD1 (5 bases). Germline V gene data show CDR1 as PRHDT and CDR2 as FYEKMQ (reference sequence). The V end lost 4 bases, the J end lost 4 bases, and 16 bases lay between the germline ends. CDR3 length equals 15 residues. CDR3 amino acids: CASSYSGTPSYGYTF. As DNA, the CDR3 is TGTGCCAGCAGCTACTCCGGGACTCCAAGCTATGGCTACACCTTC.

The chain has TRBV20-1 and TRBJ2-7; the match to TRBD2 covers 7 bases. The CDR3 covers 14 residues. Germline-derived CDR1 and CDR2 are DFQATT and SNEGSKA (reference sequence). Trimming removed 6 bases from V and 4 bases from J; junction bases left unmatched: 12. The CDR3 sequence: CSASRDYEPYEQYF. The CDR3 DNA sequence: TGCAGTGCAAGCCGGGACTACGAGCCTTACGAGCAGTACTTC.

The table lists this clonotype with many counts. The genes are TRBV7-2 and TRBJ1-2; D possibly corresponds to TRBD1 (6 bases). The CDR3 runs 13 residues. Trimming took 6 bases from V and 4 from J, leaving 12 bases between them. Per germline, CDR1 SGHTA and CDR2 FQGNSA. The CDR3 coding sequence is TGTGCCAGCAGTTCACGACAGGTCTATGGCTACACCTTC. The encoded protein is CASSSRQVYGYTF.

This clonotype was seen repeatedly, ten times or more. V gene TRBV28 combines with J gene TRBJ2-7; D is undetermined. The CDR3 runs 15 residues. V lost 3 bases and J lost 2, with 14 bases in between. The germline CDR1 and CDR2 sequences are MDHEN and SYDVKM. The CDR3 spells CASSFRDTPPYEQYF. CDR3 DNA: TGTGCCAGCAGTTTCCGCGATACCCCCCCCTACGAGCAGTACTTC.

This clonotype was seen a handful of times. The gene calls are TRBV10-3 and TRBJ2-2; 8 bases align to TRBD2. The J segment lost 4 bases and the V segment lost 3 bases, leaving 4 bases of the junction unmatched. Germline values: CDR1 ENHRY, CDR2 SYGVKD. This CDR3 has 15 amino acids. The CDR3 region is CAISETSGSTGELFF. The CDR3 region has the DNA TGTGCCATCAGTGAAACTAGCGGAAGCACCGGGGAGCTGTTTTTT.

Worth noting for this clonotype: The junction does not match germline at one end; this may be a read error. The rearrangement uses TRBV12-3 or TRBV12-4 and TRBJ2-7, with D possibly TRBD2 on 5 matching bases. The CDR3 is 12 residues long. DNA for the CDR3: TGTGCCAGCAGCCTCCTAGCTTACGAGCAGTGCTTC. It yields the protein CASSLLAYEQCF.

Ten or more counts support this clonotype. As DNA, the CDR3 is TGTGCCAGCTCACCCCTTCCGGACACTGAAGCTTTCTTT. Its translation is CASSPLPDTEAFF. The J gene is TRBJ1-1, the V gene TRBV18; no clear D. V was shortened by 3 bases and J by 3 bases, with 8 bases between the two germline ends. The CDR3 is 13 amino acids. Germline lookup yields CDR1 KGHSH and CDR2 LQKENI.

V gene TRBV7-9 combines with J gene TRBJ2-6; tentative D call: TRBD2 (6 bases). The CDR3 runs 15 residues. CDR1 and CDR2 from the germline V gene are SEHNR and FQNEAQ (reference sequence). V gave up 2 bases and J gave up 3 bases, with 8 bases separating them. CDR3 sequence reads: CASSLWEDGANVLTF. CDR3 DNA sequence: TGTGCCAGCAGCTTATGGGAGGATGGGGCCAACGTCCTGACTTTC.